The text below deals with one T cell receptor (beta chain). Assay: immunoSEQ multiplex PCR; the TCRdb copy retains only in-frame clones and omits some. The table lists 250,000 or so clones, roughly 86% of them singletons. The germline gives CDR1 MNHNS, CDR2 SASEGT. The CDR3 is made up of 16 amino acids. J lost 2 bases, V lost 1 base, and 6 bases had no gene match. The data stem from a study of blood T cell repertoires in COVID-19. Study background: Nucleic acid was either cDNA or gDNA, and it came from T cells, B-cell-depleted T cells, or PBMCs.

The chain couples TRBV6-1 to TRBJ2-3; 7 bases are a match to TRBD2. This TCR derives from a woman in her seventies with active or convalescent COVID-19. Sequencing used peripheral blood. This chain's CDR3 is CASSEGSGALTDTQYF. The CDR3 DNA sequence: TGTGCCAGCAGTGAAGGGAGCGGGGCCCTCACAGATACGCAGTATTTT.